This T cell receptor beta chain was found in a study of blood T cell repertoires in COVID-19 (TCRdb year 2020). Concerning the study at large: Samples from collaborators originated in the United States, Italy and Spain and spanned both the acute and convalescent phases of COVID-19. The prospective study material was composed of cDNA or gDNA derived from T cells, B-cell-depleted T cells, or PBMCs. The dataset comprised deeply sampled blood TCRbeta repertoires from subjects exposed to, actively infected with, or recovered from COVID-19. The repertoires were released in a freely available public database intended as a resource for research on the immune response to SARS-CoV-2. The samples were drawn from the first 160 participants of the ongoing ImmuneRACE study and from 1,200 or so subjects provided by 6 global collaborators. The sample metadata nearly always contained a de-identified subject ID, COVID-19 status, age in years and sex. Where available, HLA class I and class II types were obtained from metadata supplied by the sample provider rather than from assay-based typing. Study-wide conclusions, independent of this receptor: How much clinical and demographic metadata was included differed by source and by participant, and the metadata was provided uncurated.

Whole blood was collected in K2EDTA tubes by collaborating institutions according to the institutions' own protocols. Collaborator samples were shipped for TCRbeta analysis as frozen whole blood, isolated PBMCs, or DNA extracted from either sample type. The germline V gene (reference sequence) gives CDR1 as LNHDA and CDR2 as SQIVND. Cut back by 1 base and 8 bases, the V and J ends lie 14 bases apart. The CDR3 runs 15 residues from the cysteine to the phenylalanine. Only the CDR3 part of the read is kept: 45 bases, read in frame from the first base. TCRbeta CDR3 regions were amplified from genomic DNA by means of the immunoSEQ Assay, a bias-controlled multiplex PCR. The study's processing was this. Within the assay, amplification of reference gene primers was used to estimate how many nucleated cells each sample contained. Sequence reads were collapsed and filtered to measure the absolute abundance of every unique TCRbeta CDR3 rearrangement. For each sample, productive Simpson clonality was calculated as the square root of Simpson's diversity index across productive rearrangements. The source is immuneACCESS, and TCRdb retained only in-frame sequences with V and J called. Part of the clones is not carried over; for the studies checked, unresolved V genes explain less than half of this, and the remainder is unexplained. V and J calls plus clone size are reproduced from that table; the DNA served to infer D and trimming. A total of 90,000 or so clones appear in this sample, around 90% of them only once. The ten top clones hold 3% to 3.5% of the sample.

This clone came up once. Its antigen specificity is not known. Qualities for individual bases were not recorded, and no much larger clone is one base off. The rearranged chain carries TRBV19 and TRBJ2-2; a weak D assignment points to TRBD2 (6 bases agree). Input material: peripheral blood. The TCR originated in a woman aged 70-85 years with acute or convalescent COVID-19. The CDR3 protein: CASSIGSGGGGELFF. The DNA reads as follows: TGTGCCAGTAGTATAGGATCAGGAGGAGGGGGGGAGCTGTTTTTT.